These 5 T cell receptor beta chains were all obtained from the same sample, sequenced in a study of graft-versus-host responses after intestinal transplantation. Tissue processing of the graft released intraepithelial and lamina propria lymphocytes from it. Produced via immunoSEQ multiplex PCR; TCRdb's table is partial and in-frame only. The profile shows around 35,000 clones, 87% of them singletons. The sequencing used ileum tissue, collected almost 210 days after intestinal transplant. These receptors originate from a human patient who received an intestinal transplant, so some T cells may come from the graft donor.

The CDR3 nucleotides are TGTGCCAGTAGTATATATGACAGGGGGGCTCAGCCCCAGCATTTT. Its translation is CASSIYDRGAQPQHF. This rearrangement joins TRBV19 to TRBJ1-5, with 9 bases that match TRBD1. V was pared by 2 bases and J by 6 bases, with 5 bases of the junction left unmatched. This CDR3 is built from 15 residues. CDR1 LNHDA and CDR2 SQIVND come from the germline V gene (reference sequence).

The chain uses TRBV19 and TRBJ2-2; tentatively, D is TRBD2 (5 bases). This CDR3 spans 15 amino acids. CDR1 LNHDA and CDR2 SQIVND come from the germline V gene (reference sequence). V lost 9 bases and J lost 5, with 19 bases in between. The CDR3 DNA sequence: TGTGCCAGCCGGACTGAAACTCTGGGGACCGGGGAGCTGTTTTTT. This sequence encodes CASRTETLGTGELFF.

The chain joins TRBV2 to TRBJ1-2; 8 bases match TRBD1. Looked up from germline, CDR1 is SNHLY and CDR2 is FYNNEI. V dropped 6 bases and J dropped 4; count of bases not matched to a gene: 7. The CDR3 extends over 14 amino acids. Here the CDR3 DNA reads TGTGCCAGCAGAGACCTGGACAGGGCCTATGGCTACACCTTC. It specifies CASRDLDRAYGYTF.

This chain connects TRBV18 to TRBJ1-2, with D perhaps matching TRBD1 (6 bases). CDR3 length: 13 residues. With 3 bases removed from V and 2 bases from J, the gap between germline ends came to 7 bases. Germline lookup yields CDR1 KGHSH and CDR2 LQKENI. In DNA form, the CDR3 reads TGTGCCAGCTCACCTGACAGGAACTATGGCTACACCTTC. Translation gives CASSPDRNYGYTF.

This clone occurred a few times. The chain is built from TRBV4-2 and TRBJ2-3; unclear D gene. This CDR3 is built from 16 residues. Germline assignment: CDR1 LGHNA and CDR2 YNFKEQ. V lost 3 bases to trimming and J lost 0 bases, with 13 bases between them. The CDR3 sequence: CASSQAIGRSTDTQYF. The DNA of the CDR3 is TGTGCCAGCAGCCAGGCAATCGGCCGTAGCACAGATACGCAGTATTTT.